Only one count was recorded for the clone carrying this T cell receptor beta chain. Its target is not known. Using immunoSEQ multiplex PCR, the repertoire was profiled, and TCRdb retains in-frame clones only, with some absent. The repertoire holds 260,000 or so clones, with 90% as singletons. The CDR3 has 11 residues. The ends were cut back, 7 bases at V and 5 bases at J, with 8 bases in the middle. The germline CDR1 and CDR2 sequences are SNHLY and FYNNEI. While the first cohort had around 700 subjects, the donors belonged to the separate validation cohort of over a hundred subjects. These data belong to a study of cytomegalovirus exposure and HLA in healthy donors. Study-wide background: It was reported in a later analysis that the same platform had been used for the 120 validation repertoires as for the 666 first-cohort repertoires. Study-level points and caveats: A few CMV-associated chains proved CMV antigen-specific in vitro. About 180 TCR beta chains were listed as cytomegalovirus-associated.

Sequenced input: PBMCs. This receptor was identified in a woman aged 30 to 39 in good health and CMV-seronegative. This sequence joins TRBV2 and TRBJ2-5, with unresolved D. The CDR3 DNA reads TGTGCCAGCAATTTCGGTGAGACCCAGTACTTC. It specifies CASNFGETQYF.